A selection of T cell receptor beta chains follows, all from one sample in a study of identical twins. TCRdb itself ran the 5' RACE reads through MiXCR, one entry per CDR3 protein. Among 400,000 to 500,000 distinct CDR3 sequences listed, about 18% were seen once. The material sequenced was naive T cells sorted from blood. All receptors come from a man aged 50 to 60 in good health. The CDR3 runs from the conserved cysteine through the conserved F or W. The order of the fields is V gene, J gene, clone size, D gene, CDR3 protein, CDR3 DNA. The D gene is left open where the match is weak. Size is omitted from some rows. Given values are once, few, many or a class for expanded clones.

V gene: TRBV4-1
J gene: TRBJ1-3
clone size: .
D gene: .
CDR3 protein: CASSQIGVSGNTIYF
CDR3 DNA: TGCGCCAGCAGCCAAATTGGTGTCTCTGGAAACACCATATATTTT

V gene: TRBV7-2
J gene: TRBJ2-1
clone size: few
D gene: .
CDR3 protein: CASSPFRAWDEQFF
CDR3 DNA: TGTGCCAGCAGCCCTTTTCGGGCGTGGGATGAGCAGTTCTTC

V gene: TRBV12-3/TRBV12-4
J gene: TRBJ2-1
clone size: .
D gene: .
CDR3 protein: CASSPVSGSYNEQFF
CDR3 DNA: TGTGCCAGCAGTCCAGTGAGCGGTTCCTACAATGAGCAGTTCTTC

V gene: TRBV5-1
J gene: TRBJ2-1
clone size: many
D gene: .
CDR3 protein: CASSLEGTYNEQFF
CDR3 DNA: TGCGCCAGCAGCTTGGAGGGAACCTACAATGAGCAGTTCTTC

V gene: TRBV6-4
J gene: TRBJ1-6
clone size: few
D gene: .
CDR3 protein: CASSFPRQGGSPLHF
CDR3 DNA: TGTGCCAGCAGTTTCCCCAGGCAGGGAGGGTCACCCCTCCACTTT

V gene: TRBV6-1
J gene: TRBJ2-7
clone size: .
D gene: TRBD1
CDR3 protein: CASRPGTVLHEQYF
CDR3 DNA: TGTGCCAGCAGACCCGGGACAGTCTTGCACGAGCAGTACTTC

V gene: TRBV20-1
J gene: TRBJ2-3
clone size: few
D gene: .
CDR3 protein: CSALGGPDTQYF
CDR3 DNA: TGCAGTGCTCTCGGGGGACCAGATACGCAGTATTTT

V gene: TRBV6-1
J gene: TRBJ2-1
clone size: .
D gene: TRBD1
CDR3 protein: CASSRRDSLYNEQFF
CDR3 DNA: TGTGCCAGCTCTAGACGGGACAGTTTGTACAATGAGCAGTTCTTC

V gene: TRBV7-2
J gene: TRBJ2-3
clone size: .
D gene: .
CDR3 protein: CASSLGDTSTDTQYF
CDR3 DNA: TGTGCCAGCAGCTTAGGAGACACTAGCACAGATACGCAGTATTTT

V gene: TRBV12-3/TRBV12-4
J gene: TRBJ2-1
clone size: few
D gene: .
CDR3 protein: CASFPNRVYNEQFF
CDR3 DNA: TGTGCCAGCTTCCCTAACAGAGTATACAATGAGCAGTTCTTC

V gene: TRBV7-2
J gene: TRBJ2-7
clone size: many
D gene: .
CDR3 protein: CASSPPGDGLYEQYF
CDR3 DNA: TGTGCCAGCAGCCCGCCGGGGGACGGACTTTACGAGCAGTACTTC

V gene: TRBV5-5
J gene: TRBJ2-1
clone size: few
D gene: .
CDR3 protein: CASSLFGQSYNEQFF
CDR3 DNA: TGTGCCAGCAGCTTGTTCGGTCAGTCCTACAATGAGCAGTTCTTC

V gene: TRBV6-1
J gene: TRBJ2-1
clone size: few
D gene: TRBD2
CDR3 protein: CASREDGRARNEQFF
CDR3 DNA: TGTGCCAGCAGAGAGGACGGGAGGGCCAGAAATGAGCAGTTCTTC

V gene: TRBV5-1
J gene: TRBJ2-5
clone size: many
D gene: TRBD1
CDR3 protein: CASSLGDSPWQETQYF
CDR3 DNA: TGCGCCAGCAGCTTAGGGGACAGTCCGTGGCAAGAGACCCAGTACTTC

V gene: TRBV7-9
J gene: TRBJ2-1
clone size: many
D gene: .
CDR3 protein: CASSWDGNEQFF
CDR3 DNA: TGTGCCAGCAGCTGGGACGGGAATGAGCAGTTCTTC

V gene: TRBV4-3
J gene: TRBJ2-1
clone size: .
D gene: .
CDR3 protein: CASSQVALFNEQFF
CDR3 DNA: TGCGCCAGCAGCCAAGTTGCTCTCTTCAATGAGCAGTTCTTC